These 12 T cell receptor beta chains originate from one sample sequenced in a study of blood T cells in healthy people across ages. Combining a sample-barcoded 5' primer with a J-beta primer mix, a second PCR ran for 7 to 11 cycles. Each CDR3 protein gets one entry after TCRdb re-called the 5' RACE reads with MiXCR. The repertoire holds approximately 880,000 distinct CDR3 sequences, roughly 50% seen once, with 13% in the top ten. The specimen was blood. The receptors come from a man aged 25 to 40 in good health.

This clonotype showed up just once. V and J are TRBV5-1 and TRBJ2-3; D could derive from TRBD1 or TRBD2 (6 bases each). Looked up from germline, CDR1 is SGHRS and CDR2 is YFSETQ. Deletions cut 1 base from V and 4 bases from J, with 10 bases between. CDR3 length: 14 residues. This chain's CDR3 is CASSLYGGPDTQYF. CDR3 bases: TGCGCCAGCAGCTTGTACGGGGGCCCAGATACGCAGTATTTT.

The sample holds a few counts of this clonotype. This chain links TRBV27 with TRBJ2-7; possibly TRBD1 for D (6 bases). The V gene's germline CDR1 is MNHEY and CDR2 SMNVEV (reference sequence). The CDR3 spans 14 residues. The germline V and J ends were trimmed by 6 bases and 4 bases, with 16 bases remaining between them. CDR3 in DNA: TGTGCCAGCAGCCTACAGGGATCCCAATACGAGCAGTACTTC. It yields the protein CASSLQGSQYEQYF.

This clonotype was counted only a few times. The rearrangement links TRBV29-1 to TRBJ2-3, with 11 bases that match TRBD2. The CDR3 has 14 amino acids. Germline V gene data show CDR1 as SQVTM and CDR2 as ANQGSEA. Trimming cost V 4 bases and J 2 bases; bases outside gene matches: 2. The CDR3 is CSVGLAGSTDTQYF. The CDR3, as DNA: TGCAGCGTTGGACTAGCGGGGTCCACAGATACGCAGTATTTT.

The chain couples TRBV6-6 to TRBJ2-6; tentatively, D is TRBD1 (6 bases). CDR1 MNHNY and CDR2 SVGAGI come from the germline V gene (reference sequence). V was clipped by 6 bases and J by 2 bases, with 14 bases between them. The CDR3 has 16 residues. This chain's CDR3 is CASSNRDLAGANVLTF. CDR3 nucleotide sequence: TGTGCCAGCAGCAACAGGGATCTTGCTGGGGCCAACGTCCTGACTTTC.

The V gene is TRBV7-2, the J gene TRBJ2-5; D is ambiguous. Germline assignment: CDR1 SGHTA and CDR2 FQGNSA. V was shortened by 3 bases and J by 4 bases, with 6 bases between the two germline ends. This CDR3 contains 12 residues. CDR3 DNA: TGTGCCAGCAGCTTTTCCCCAGAGACCCAGTACTTC. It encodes CASSFSPETQYF.

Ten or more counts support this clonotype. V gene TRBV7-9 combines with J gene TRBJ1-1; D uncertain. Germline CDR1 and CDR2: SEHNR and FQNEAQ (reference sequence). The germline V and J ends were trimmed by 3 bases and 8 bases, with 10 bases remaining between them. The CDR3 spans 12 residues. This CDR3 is CASSLLGLEAFF. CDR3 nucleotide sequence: TGTGCCAGCAGCTTGTTAGGCCTGGAAGCTTTCTTT.

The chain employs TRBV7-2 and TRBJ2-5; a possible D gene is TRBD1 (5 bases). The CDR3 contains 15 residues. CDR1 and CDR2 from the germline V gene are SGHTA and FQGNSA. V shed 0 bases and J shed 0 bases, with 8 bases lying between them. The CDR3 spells CASSLARANQETQYF. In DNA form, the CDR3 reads TGTGCCAGCAGCTTAGCCAGGGCGAACCAAGAGACCCAGTACTTC.

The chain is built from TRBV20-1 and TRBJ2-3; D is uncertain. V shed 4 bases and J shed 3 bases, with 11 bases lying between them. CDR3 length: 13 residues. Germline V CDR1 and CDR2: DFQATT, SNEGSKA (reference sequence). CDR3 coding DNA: TGCAGTGCTAACGAACAGCTAACAGATACGCAGTATTTT. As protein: CSANEQLTDTQYF.

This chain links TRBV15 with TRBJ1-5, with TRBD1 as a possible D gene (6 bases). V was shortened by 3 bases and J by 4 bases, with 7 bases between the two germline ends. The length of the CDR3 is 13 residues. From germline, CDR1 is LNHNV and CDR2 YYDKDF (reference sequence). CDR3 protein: CATSSGQNQPQHF. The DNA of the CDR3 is TGTGCCACCAGCAGTGGACAGAATCAGCCCCAGCATTTT.

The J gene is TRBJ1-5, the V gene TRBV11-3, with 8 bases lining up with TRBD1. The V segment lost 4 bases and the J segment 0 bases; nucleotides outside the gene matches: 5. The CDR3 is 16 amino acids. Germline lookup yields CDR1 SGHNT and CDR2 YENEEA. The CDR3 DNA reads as TGTGCCAGCAGCTCGCAGGGGGCGTATAGCAATCAGCCCCAGCATTTT. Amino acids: CASSSQGAYSNQPQHF.

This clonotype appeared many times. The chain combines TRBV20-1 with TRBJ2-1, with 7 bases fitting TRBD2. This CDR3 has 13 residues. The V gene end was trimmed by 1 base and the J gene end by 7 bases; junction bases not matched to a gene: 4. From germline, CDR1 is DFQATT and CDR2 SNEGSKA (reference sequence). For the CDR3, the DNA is TGCAGTGCTAGAGGGGAGGGTGTGAATGAGCAGTTCTTC. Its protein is CSARGEGVNEQFF.

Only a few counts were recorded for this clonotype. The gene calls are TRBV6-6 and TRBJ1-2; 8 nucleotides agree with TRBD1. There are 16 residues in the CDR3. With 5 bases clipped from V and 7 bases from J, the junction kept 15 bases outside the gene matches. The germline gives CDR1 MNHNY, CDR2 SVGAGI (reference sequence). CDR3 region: CASSPGGQVSASGYTF. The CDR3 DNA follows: TGTGCCAGCAGTCCCGGGGGACAGGTCTCAGCTAGTGGCTACACCTTC.